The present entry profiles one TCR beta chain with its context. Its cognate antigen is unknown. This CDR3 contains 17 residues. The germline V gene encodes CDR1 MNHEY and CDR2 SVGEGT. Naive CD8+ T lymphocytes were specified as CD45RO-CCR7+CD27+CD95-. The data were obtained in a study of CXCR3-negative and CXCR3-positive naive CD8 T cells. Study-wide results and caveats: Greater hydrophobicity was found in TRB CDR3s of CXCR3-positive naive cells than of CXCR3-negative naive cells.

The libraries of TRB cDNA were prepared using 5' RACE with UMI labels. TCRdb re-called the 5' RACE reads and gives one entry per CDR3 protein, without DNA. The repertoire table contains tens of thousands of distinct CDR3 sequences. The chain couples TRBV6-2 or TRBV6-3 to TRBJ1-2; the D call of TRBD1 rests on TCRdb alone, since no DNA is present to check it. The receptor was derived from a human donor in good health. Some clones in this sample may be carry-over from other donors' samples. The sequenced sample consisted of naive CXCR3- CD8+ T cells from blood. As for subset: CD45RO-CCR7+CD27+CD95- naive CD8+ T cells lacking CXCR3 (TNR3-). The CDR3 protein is CASVSPDSSSFRRGYTF.